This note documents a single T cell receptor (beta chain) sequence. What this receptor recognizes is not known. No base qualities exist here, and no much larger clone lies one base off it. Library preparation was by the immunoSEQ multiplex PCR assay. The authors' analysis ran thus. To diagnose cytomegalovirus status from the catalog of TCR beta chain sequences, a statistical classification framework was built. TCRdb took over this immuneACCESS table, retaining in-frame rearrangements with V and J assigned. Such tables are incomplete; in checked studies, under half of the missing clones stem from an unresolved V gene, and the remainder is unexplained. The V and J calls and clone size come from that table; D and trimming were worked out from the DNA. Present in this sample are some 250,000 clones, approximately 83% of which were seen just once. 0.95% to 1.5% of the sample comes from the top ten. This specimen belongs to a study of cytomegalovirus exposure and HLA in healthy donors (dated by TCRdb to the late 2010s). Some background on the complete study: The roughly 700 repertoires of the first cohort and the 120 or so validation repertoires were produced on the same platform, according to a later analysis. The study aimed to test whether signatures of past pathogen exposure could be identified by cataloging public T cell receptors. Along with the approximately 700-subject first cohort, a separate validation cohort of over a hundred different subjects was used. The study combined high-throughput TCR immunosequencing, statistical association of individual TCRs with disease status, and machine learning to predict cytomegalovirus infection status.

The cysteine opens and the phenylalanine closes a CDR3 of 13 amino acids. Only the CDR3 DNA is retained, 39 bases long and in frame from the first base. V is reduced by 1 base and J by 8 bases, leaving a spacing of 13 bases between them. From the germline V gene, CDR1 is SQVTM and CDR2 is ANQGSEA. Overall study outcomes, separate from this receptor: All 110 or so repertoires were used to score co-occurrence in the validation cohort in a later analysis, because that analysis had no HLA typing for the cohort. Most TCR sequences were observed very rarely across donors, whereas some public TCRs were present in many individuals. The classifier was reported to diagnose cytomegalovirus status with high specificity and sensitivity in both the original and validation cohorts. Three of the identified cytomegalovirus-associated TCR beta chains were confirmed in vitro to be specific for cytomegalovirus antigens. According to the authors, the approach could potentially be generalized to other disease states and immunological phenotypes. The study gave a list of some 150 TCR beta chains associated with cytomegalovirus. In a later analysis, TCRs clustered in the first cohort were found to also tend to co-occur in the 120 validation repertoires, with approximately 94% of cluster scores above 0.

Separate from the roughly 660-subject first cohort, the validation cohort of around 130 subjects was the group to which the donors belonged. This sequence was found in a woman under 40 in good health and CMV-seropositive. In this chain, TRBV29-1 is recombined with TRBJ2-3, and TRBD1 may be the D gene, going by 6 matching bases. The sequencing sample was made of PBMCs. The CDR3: CSVEVGGRGTQYF. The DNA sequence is TGCAGCGTTGAAGTCGGCGGCAGGGGTACGCAGTATTTT.